These T cell receptor beta chains were read from a single sample in a study of graft-versus-host responses after intestinal transplantation. The protocol was immunoSEQ multiplex PCR, while the TCRdb copy is restricted to in-frame clones and leaves out a portion. This repertoire shows tens of thousands of clones, roughly 90% found once; its top ten account for around 2.7%. Their recognized antigens are unknown. Source: unstimulated CD8+ T cells sorted from spleen or lymph node cells, taken before intestinal transplant. All receptors derive from a human donor who received an intestinal transplant. Both conserved end residues are part of each CDR3. The D gene is left open where the match is weak. Clone size is given for some rows only: seen once, a few or many times, or a class if the clone is expanded.

J gene: TRBJ2-7
CDR3 length: 12
D gene: TRBD2
V gene: TRBV28
clone size: NA
CDR3 DNA: TGTGCCAGCAGTTGGGGCGGGGGCGAGCAGTACTTC
CDR3 protein: CASSWGGGEQYF

J gene: TRBJ2-1
CDR3 length: 16
D gene: NA
V gene: TRBV5-4
clone size: NA
CDR3 DNA: TGTGCCAGCAGCCTCGGGGATCCGAAACCCTACAATGAGCAGTTCTTC
CDR3 protein: CASSLGDPKPYNEQFF

J gene: TRBJ1-6
CDR3 length: 15
D gene: NA
V gene: TRBV6-1
clone size: NA
CDR3 DNA: TGTGCCAGCACTGAGACAGACACCTATAATTCACCCCTCCACTTT
CDR3 protein: CASTETDTYNSPLHF

J gene: TRBJ1-4
CDR3 length: 14
D gene: NA
V gene: TRBV7-6
clone size: NA
CDR3 DNA: TGTGCCAGCAGCTTAATGCAGGGTGGTGAAAAACTGTTTTTT
CDR3 protein: CASSLMQGGEKLFF

J gene: TRBJ2-2
CDR3 length: 14
D gene: TRBD2
V gene: TRBV6-4
clone size: NA
CDR3 DNA: TGTGCCAGTCGAGCGGGAGTGAACACCGGGGAGCTGTTTTTT
CDR3 protein: CASRAGVNTGELFF

J gene: TRBJ1-3
CDR3 length: 17
D gene: NA
V gene: TRBV7-6
clone size: NA
CDR3 DNA: TGTGCCAGCAGCGACCTGCTGACCGGGGGCTCTGGAAACACCATATATTTT
CDR3 protein: CASSDLLTGGSGNTIYF

J gene: TRBJ2-1
CDR3 length: 15
D gene: NA
V gene: TRBV5-6
clone size: NA
CDR3 DNA: TGTGCCAGCAGCTTGGTTGCGGGGACCTACAATGAGCAGTTCTTC
CDR3 protein: CASSLVAGTYNEQFF

J gene: TRBJ1-3
CDR3 length: 16
D gene: NA
V gene: TRBV28
clone size: NA
CDR3 DNA: TGTGCCAGCAGTTTCGCGACTCAGAGGTCTGGAAACACCATATATTTT
CDR3 protein: CASSFATQRSGNTIYF

J gene: TRBJ2-1
CDR3 length: 15
D gene: NA
V gene: TRBV6-5
clone size: NA
CDR3 DNA: TGTGCCAGCAGTGGGGGAGCGGGCCAGAGTAATGAGCAGTTCTTC
CDR3 protein: CASSGGAGQSNEQFF

J gene: TRBJ2-7
CDR3 length: 15
D gene: TRBD2
V gene: TRBV7-8
clone size: NA
CDR3 DNA: TGTGCCAGCAGCTCACGGGGGGACGCTAATTACGAGCAGTACTTC
CDR3 protein: CASSSRGDANYEQYF

J gene: TRBJ2-7
CDR3 length: 13
D gene: NA
V gene: TRBV28
clone size: NA
CDR3 DNA: TGTGCCAGCACGGCTAGTCCTCCCTACGAGCAGTACTTC
CDR3 protein: CASTASPPYEQYF

J gene: TRBJ2-4
CDR3 length: 14
D gene: TRBD1
V gene: TRBV27
clone size: NA
CDR3 DNA: TGTGCCAGCAGTTTATCGAGGACAGGGAACATTCAGTACTTC
CDR3 protein: CASSLSRTGNIQYF

J gene: TRBJ1-4
CDR3 length: 14
D gene: NA
V gene: TRBV28
clone size: NA
CDR3 DNA: TGTGCCAGCAGCTTGGATTCAGGATATGAAAAACTGTTTTTT
CDR3 protein: CASSLDSGYEKLFF

J gene: TRBJ2-5
CDR3 length: 17
D gene: TRBD2
V gene: TRBV30
clone size: NA
CDR3 DNA: TGTGCCTGGACCATAGCGTCTGAGCGGGGGGCCGGGGGGACCCAGTACTTC
CDR3 protein: CAWTIASERGAGGTQYF

J gene: TRBJ1-5
CDR3 length: 15
D gene: NA
V gene: TRBV2
clone size: NA
CDR3 DNA: TGTGCCAGCAGTGAATGGAAGGGGCAAAATCAGCCCCAGCATTTT
CDR3 protein: CASSEWKGQNQPQHF

J gene: TRBJ1-4
CDR3 length: 16
D gene: NA
V gene: TRBV4-1
clone size: NA
CDR3 DNA: TGCGCCAGCAGCCAAGAGGCAGGGGCGACGAATGAAAAACTGTTTTTT
CDR3 protein: CASSQEAGATNEKLFF

J gene: TRBJ1-2
CDR3 length: 14
D gene: TRBD1
V gene: TRBV9
clone size: NA
CDR3 DNA: TGTGCCAGCAGCCGGGACAGGGGTCCCTATGGCTACACCTTC
CDR3 protein: CASSRDRGPYGYTF

J gene: TRBJ2-1
CDR3 length: 14
D gene: TRBD2
V gene: TRBV28
clone size: NA
CDR3 DNA: TGTGCCAGCAGTTTGATGGAGCGGGAGATTGAGCAGTTCTTC
CDR3 protein: CASSLMEREIEQFF

J gene: TRBJ1-6
CDR3 length: 12
D gene: TRBD1
V gene: TRBV28
clone size: few
CDR3 DNA: TGTGCCAGCAGTACGACAGGGGGCTGGGTCCACTTT
CDR3 protein: CASSTTGGWVHF

J gene: TRBJ1-2
CDR3 length: 16
D gene: TRBD1
V gene: TRBV15
clone size: NA
CDR3 DNA: TGTGCCACCAGCAGTTTTTACCGGGACAGGGGTTATGGCTACACCTTC
CDR3 protein: CATSSFYRDRGYGYTF

J gene: TRBJ2-1
CDR3 length: 12
D gene: NA
V gene: TRBV27
clone size: NA
CDR3 DNA: TGTGCCAGCAGCCCAGATTACAATGAGCAGTTCTTC
CDR3 protein: CASSPDYNEQFF

J gene: TRBJ2-6
CDR3 length: 14
D gene: NA
V gene: TRBV6-1
clone size: few
CDR3 DNA: TGTGCCAGCACGGGGGTCTCTGGGGCCAACGTCCTGACTTTC
CDR3 protein: CASTGVSGANVLTF

J gene: TRBJ2-1
CDR3 length: 15
D gene: NA
V gene: TRBV15
clone size: NA
CDR3 DNA: TGTGCCACCAGCAGAGATCAAGAGTCCTACAATGAGCAGTTCTTC
CDR3 protein: CATSRDQESYNEQFF

J gene: TRBJ1-5
CDR3 length: 16
D gene: NA
V gene: TRBV4-3
clone size: NA
CDR3 DNA: TGCGCCAGCAGCCAGGAGCCGGGACAAATCAATCAGCCCCAGCATTTT
CDR3 protein: CASSQEPGQINQPQHF

J gene: TRBJ2-5
CDR3 length: 16
D gene: TRBD2
V gene: TRBV4-2
clone size: NA
CDR3 DNA: TGTGCCAGCAGCCAAGTCAGCGGGGGGGCCTGGGAGACCCAGTACTTC
CDR3 protein: CASSQVSGGAWETQYF

J gene: TRBJ1-2
CDR3 length: 15
D gene: NA
V gene: TRBV5-1
clone size: NA
CDR3 DNA: TGCGCCAGCAGCTCTTGGACACGAGCTAACTATGGCTACACCTTC
CDR3 protein: CASSSWTRANYGYTF

J gene: TRBJ1-4
CDR3 length: 17
D gene: TRBD1
V gene: TRBV28
clone size: NA
CDR3 DNA: TGTGCCAGCAGTTCCCCGGACAGGGGGGCAACTAATGAAAAACTGTTTTTT
CDR3 protein: CASSSPDRGATNEKLFF

J gene: TRBJ2-1
CDR3 length: 16
D gene: NA
V gene: TRBV27
clone size: NA
CDR3 DNA: TGTGCCAGCAGTTTAGGGACGGGAGTATTGGTCAATGAGCAGTTCTTC
CDR3 protein: CASSLGTGVLVNEQFF

J gene: TRBJ2-2
CDR3 length: 14
D gene: NA
V gene: TRBV6-4
clone size: NA
CDR3 DNA: TGTGCCAGCAGTGACTCCGGGGAGAGCGGGGAGCTGTTTTTT
CDR3 protein: CASSDSGESGELFF

J gene: TRBJ2-5
CDR3 length: 16
D gene: TRBD2
V gene: TRBV6-5
clone size: NA
CDR3 DNA: TGTGCCAGCAGTTACTCGTGGCTAGCGGGAGAAGAGACCCAGTACTTC
CDR3 protein: CASSYSWLAGEETQYF